What follows describes a single T cell receptor (beta chain). The sample comes from a study of CD8+CD57+ T cells in acquired aplastic anemia. At the level of the study: The study obtained an average of about 3.2 ug of DNA from sorted CD4+ and CD8+ cells.

According to the study, genomic DNA was the template for TCR beta VDJ and CDR3 profiling. TCRdb re-called the reads through MiXCR, storing one row per CDR3 protein. This sample carries some 280,000 distinct CDR3 sequences, roughly 50% of them seen once, and the ten largest clones take around 8%. CDR1 is LNHDA and CDR2 is SQIVND in the germline V gene (reference sequence). There are 15 residues in the CDR3. V dropped 4 bases and J dropped 4 bases, with 17 bases sitting between them. The rearrangement uses TRBV19 and TRBJ2-7; D uncertain. Sequencing input: sorted CD4+, CD8+, or CD8+CD57+ T cells (not recorded which) from PBMCs. This clonotype originated in a human donor with severe aplastic anemia or a healthy control (not recorded which). The CDR3 spells CASSRVAGLRYEQYF. CDR3 bases: TGTGCCAGTAGTAGGGTGGCTGGTCTCCGATACGAGCAGTACTTC. Filled out from reference TRBV19 and TRBJ2-7, the complete variable domain reads DGGITQSPKYLFRKEGQNVTLSCEQNLNHDAMYWYRQDPGQGLRLIYYSQIVNDFQKGDIAEGYSVSREKKESFPLTVTSAQKNPTAFYLCASSRVAGLRYEQYFGPGTRLTVT.